The 3 T cell receptor beta chains given below trace back to one sample, sequenced in a study of monozygotic twins with inflammatory bowel disease. TCRdb reprocessed the 5' RACE reads and stores each CDR3 protein as one record, lacking DNA. The record lists around 100,000 distinct CDR3 sequences, of which the ten most abundant hold roughly 1.9%. The source material was blood. Receptors originate from a human donor with ulcerative colitis or Crohn's disease, or a healthy co-twin of an affected twin (not recorded which).

The rearrangement uses TRBV15 and TRBJ2-7; as DNA is missing, the TRBD2 call by TCRdb cannot be tested. Germline V gene lookup returns CDR1 LNHNV and CDR2 YYDKDF (reference sequence). The CDR3 is made up of 17 amino acids. The CDR3 loop reads CATSREVGTASSYEQYF.

V is TRBV7-2 and J is TRBJ2-1. CDR3 length: 12 residues. CDR1 and CDR2 from the germline V gene are SGHTA and FQGNSA. CDR3 amino acids: CASSLTFNEQFF.

The gene calls are TRBV7-3 and TRBJ2-5. The V gene's germline CDR1 is SGHTA and CDR2 FQGTGA. CDR3 length equals 12 residues. The CDR3: CASSSPPETQYF.